A selection of T cell receptor beta chains follows, all from one sample in a study of blood T cells in healthy people across ages. TCRdb fed the 5' RACE reads into MiXCR, producing one record per CDR3 protein. The sample comprises more than 1.4 million distinct CDR3 sequences, 42% of which are singletons, and 7.9% rests with the top ten. Material: blood. These receptors were taken from a woman aged 18-29 years in good health. CDR3s include the opening cysteine and the closing phenylalanine or tryptophan. The order of the fields is CDR3 protein, CDR3 DNA, CDR3 length, V gene, clone size, D gene, J gene. The D gene is left open where the match is weak. Rows give clone size only sometimes, using once, few, many, or a class for an expanded clone.

CASSQGSSNYGYTF TGTGCCAGCAGCCAGGGAAGCTCTAACTATGGCTACACCTTC 14 TRBV3-1 - - TRBJ1-2
CSGHRGSKEQYF TGCAGCGGCCATCGAGGGAGCAAGGAGCAGTACTTC 12 TRBV29-1 - - TRBJ2-7
CAWSESSYEQYF TGTGCCTGGAGCGAATCTTCCTACGAGCAGTACTTC 12 TRBV30 few - TRBJ2-7
CSASRRSGRLNTGELFF TGCAGTGCTAGCCGGAGAAGCGGGAGGCTCAACACCGGGGAGCTGTTTTTT 17 TRBV20-1 - TRBD2 TRBJ2-2
CASSVGQYGYTF TGTGCCAGCAGCGTTGGACAGTATGGCTACACCTTC 12 TRBV9 few - TRBJ1-2
CASSLPARTRLDREGSYNEQYF TGTGCCAGCAGCTTACCAGCCCGGACTAGGTTAGACAGAGAGGGCTCCTACAATGAGCAGTACTTC 22 TRBV11-2 - TRBD2 TRBJ2-5
CSARDYWGSGGYTF TGCAGTGCTAGAGATTATTGGGGGTCGGGTGGCTACACCTTC 14 TRBV20-1 - - TRBJ1-2
CSAPLRAGGNSNQPQHF TGCAGTGCCCCGCTACGGGCAGGGGGAAATAGCAATCAGCCCCAGCATTTT 17 TRBV20-1 many TRBD1 TRBJ1-5
CASSLRVSQRDEQYF TGTGCCAGCAGTTTAAGGGTCTCACAAAGGGACGAGCAGTACTTC 15 TRBV27 - - TRBJ2-7
CSALSRGNEKLFF TGCAGTGCGCTCAGTAGAGGGAATGAAAAACTGTTTTTT 13 TRBV20-1 - - TRBJ1-4
CASSLWMREGTDTQYF TGCGCCAGCAGCCTATGGATGCGAGAAGGCACAGATACGCAGTATTTT 16 TRBV5-1 - - TRBJ2-3
CASMGQGPYEQYF TGTGCCAGCATGGGACAGGGGCCCTACGAGCAGTACTTC 13 TRBV6-1 few TRBD1 TRBJ2-7
CAITPGANTEAFF TGTGCCATCACCCCTGGGGCGAACACTGAAGCTTTCTTT 13 TRBV10-3 - - TRBJ1-1
CSGQGYSSYNEQYF TGCAGCGGCCAGGGATATAGCTCCTACAATGAGCAGTACTTC 14 TRBV29-1 - - TRBJ2-7
CASSQGNSGSNTEAFF TGCGCCAGCAGCCAAGGGAACTCTGGGTCCAACACTGAAGCTTTCTTT 16 TRBV4-1 - - TRBJ1-1
CASSPGWESNYGYTF TGTGCCAGCTCACCTGGCTGGGAATCTAACTATGGCTACACCTTC 15 TRBV18 few - TRBJ1-2
CASSSPTRSTQYF TGTGCCAGCAGTTCCCCTACTAGAAGTACGCAGTATTTT 13 TRBV6-5 - - TRBJ2-3
CSVEEQGDEQYF TGCAGCGTTGAAGAGCAGGGGGACGAGCAGTACTTC 12 TRBV29-1 few TRBD1 TRBJ2-7
CATSRAEGTDTQYF TGTGCCACCAGCAGAGCCGAGGGCACAGATACGCAGTATTTT 14 TRBV15 few - TRBJ2-3
CASTRRPSTDTQYF TGTGCCAGCACCCGCAGGCCTAGCACAGATACGCAGTATTTT 14 TRBV6-5 - - TRBJ2-3
CSPGPYSGYTF TGCAGTCCCGGGCCCTACTCGGGCTACACCTTC 11 TRBV20-1 - - TRBJ1-2
CSARMGSYEQYF TGCAGCGCTAGGATGGGCTCCTACGAGCAGTACTTC 12 TRBV20-1 many - TRBJ2-7
CASSTTDTYDEQYF TGTGCCAGCAGTACTACTGACACGTATGACGAGCAGTACTTC 14 TRBV27 - - TRBJ2-7
CASSPVTAYEQYF TGTGCCAGCAGCCCCGTGACAGCGTACGAGCAGTACTTC 13 TRBV7-2 - - TRBJ2-7
CASSHPGLAVNEQFF TGCGCCAGCAGCCACCCGGGACTAGCGGTAAATGAGCAGTTCTTC 15 TRBV4-1 - TRBD2 TRBJ2-1
CASINGRTWAEAFF TGTGCCAGCATCAACGGCAGAACGTGGGCTGAAGCTTTCTTT 14 TRBV6-5 - - TRBJ1-1
CASSLGQDPSTDTQYF TGTGCCAGCAGTTTAGGACAGGACCCGTCGACAGATACGCAGTATTTT 16 TRBV12-3/TRBV12-4 once - TRBJ2-3
CASSVLGGGASYEQYF TGCGCCAGTAGTGTCTTGGGGGGAGGCGCCTCCTACGAGCAGTACTTC 16 TRBV10-2 few - TRBJ2-7
CSAPETSGRSSYNEQFF TGCAGTGCTCCCGAAACTAGCGGGAGGTCCTCCTACAATGAGCAGTTCTTC 17 TRBV20-1 few TRBD2 TRBJ2-1
CASKKEEVVSPLHF TGCGCCAGCAAGAAGGAGGAAGTGGTTTCACCCCTCCACTTT 14 TRBV5-1 - - TRBJ1-6
CASSESTRETQYF TGCGCCAGCAGTGAGTCGACTCGGGAGACCCAGTACTTC 13 TRBV10-1 - - TRBJ2-5
CASSFRQLYEQYF TGTGCCAGCAGCTTCAGACAGTTGTACGAGCAGTACTTC 13 TRBV7-2 - - TRBJ2-7
CASARQGRYEQYF TGTGCCAGCGCAAGACAGGGGAGGTACGAGCAGTACTTC 13 TRBV28 once TRBD1 TRBJ2-7
CATSREGRGASYGYTF TGTGCCACCAGCAGAGAAGGGAGGGGGGCCAGCTATGGCTACACCTTC 16 TRBV15 - - TRBJ1-2